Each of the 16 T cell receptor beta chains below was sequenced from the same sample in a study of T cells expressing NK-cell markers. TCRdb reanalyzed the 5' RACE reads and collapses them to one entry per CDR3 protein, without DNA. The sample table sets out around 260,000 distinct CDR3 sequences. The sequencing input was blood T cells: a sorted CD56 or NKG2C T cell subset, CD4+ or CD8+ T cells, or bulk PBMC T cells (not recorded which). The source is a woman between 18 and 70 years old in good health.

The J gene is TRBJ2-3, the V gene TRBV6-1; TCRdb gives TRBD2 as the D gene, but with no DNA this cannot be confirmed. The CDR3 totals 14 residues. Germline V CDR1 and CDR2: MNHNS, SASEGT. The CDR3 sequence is CASSRTRGTDTQYF.

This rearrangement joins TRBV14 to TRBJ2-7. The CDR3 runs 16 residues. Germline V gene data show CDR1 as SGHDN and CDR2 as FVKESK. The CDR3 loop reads CASSQMEWGNSYEQYF.

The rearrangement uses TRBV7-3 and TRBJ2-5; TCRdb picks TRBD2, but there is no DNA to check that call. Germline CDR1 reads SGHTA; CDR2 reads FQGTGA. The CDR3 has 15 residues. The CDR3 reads CASSSLGRTQETQYF.

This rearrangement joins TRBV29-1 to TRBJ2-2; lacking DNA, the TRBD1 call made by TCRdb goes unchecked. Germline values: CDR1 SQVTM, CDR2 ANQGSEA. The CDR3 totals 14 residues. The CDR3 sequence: CSVGQPTNTGELFF.

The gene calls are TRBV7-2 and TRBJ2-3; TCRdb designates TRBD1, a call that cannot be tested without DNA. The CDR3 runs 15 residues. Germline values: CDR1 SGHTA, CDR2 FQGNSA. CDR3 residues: CASRGQKNTLDTQYF.

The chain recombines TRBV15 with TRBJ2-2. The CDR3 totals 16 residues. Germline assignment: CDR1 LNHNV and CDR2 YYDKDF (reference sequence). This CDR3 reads CATSRDSVPNTGELFF.

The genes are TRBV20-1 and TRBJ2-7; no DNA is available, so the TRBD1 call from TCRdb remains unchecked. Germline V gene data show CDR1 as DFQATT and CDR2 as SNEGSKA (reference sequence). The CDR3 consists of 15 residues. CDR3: CSVLPPGQSSYEQYF.

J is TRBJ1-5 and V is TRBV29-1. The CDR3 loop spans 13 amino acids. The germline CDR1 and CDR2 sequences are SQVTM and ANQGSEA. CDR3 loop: CSVEVATGQPQHF.

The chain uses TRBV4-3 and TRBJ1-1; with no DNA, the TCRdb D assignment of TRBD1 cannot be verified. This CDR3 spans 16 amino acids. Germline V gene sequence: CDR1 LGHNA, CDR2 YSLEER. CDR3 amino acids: CASSQGPGGRNTEAFF.

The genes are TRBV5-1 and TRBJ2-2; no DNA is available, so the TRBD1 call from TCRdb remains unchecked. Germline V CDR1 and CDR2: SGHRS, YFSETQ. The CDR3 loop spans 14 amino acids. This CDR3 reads CASSFTQQGGELFF.

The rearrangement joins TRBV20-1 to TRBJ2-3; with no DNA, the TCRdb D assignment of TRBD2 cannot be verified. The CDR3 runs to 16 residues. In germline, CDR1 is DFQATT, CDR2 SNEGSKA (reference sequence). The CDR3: CSASGLGALLTDTQYF.

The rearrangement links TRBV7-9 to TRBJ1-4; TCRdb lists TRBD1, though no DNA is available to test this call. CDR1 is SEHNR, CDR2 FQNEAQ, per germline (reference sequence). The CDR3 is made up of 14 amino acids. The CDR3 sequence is CASSSTAPGEKLFF.

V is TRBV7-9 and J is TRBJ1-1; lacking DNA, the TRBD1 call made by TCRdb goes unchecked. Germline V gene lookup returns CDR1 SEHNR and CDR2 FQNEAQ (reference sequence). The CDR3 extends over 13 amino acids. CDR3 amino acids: CASSPGRATWAFF. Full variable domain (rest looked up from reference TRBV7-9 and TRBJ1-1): DTGVSQNPRHKITKRGQNVTFRCDPISEHNRLYWYRQTLGQGPEFLTYFQNEAQLEKSRLLSDRFSAERPKGSFSTLEIQRTEQGDSAMYLCASSPGRATWAFFGQGTRLTVV.

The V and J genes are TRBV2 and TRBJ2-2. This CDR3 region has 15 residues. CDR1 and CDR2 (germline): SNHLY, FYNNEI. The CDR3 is CASTPGLLNTGELFF.

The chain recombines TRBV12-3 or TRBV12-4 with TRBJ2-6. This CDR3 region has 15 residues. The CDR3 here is CASSLDRLGANVLTF.

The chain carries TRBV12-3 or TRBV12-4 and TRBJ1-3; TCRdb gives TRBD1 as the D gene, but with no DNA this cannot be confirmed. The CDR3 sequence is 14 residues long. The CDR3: CASTLGGSGNTIYF.